This TCR beta chain was sequenced for a study of chemoradiotherapy in HPV16-positive cancers. Findings and limits, study-wide: Only two HPV16-positive patients supplied the functional HPV-specificity definition. For HPV16-positive patients, expanding HPV-responsive T cells associated with longer recurrence-free survival.

Germline values: CDR1 KGHSH, CDR2 LQKENI. With 4 bases removed from V and 4 bases from J, the gap between germline ends came to 7 bases. The CDR3 loop spans 12 amino acids. This clone was counted between two and nine times. What it binds is unknown. The method was immunoSEQ multiplex PCR; TCRdb's version includes in-frame clones alone and lacks a portion of them. The sample has approximately 10,000 clones; more than 70% are singletons. The material was obtained from a patient who underwent chemoradiotherapy. The chain uses TRBV18 and TRBJ1-1; a possible D gene is TRBD1 (5 bases). This receptor was taken from a human donor with HPV-associated anogenital cancer. The CDR3 DNA sequence: TGTGCCAGCTCACGGGGCCTCACTGAAGCTTTCTTT. It encodes CASSRGLTEAFF.